These T cell receptor beta chains were read from a single sample in a study of breast tumors, draining lymph nodes, adjacent tissues. MiXCR, run by TCRdb on the multiplex PCR reads, gives a single entry per CDR3 protein. The sample lists more than 250,000 distinct CDR3 sequences; 30% to 35% were seen once. Sequencing was done on a sample of axillary lymph node tissue. All receptors derive from a female donor with breast cancer. Some clones in this sample may be carry-over from other donors' samples. The CDR3 runs from the conserved cysteine through the conserved F or W. D genes are given only for firm matches. Where a row states a size, it is once, few, many or the class of an expanded clone; other rows omit it.

d_gene: .; v_gene: TRBV7-8; j_gene: TRBJ2-3; abundance: .; CDR3nt: TGTGCCTGGAGTGTACGGGGCGGAGGGGGGTCAGATACGCAGTATTTT; CDR3aa: CAWSVRGGGGSDTQYF
d_gene: TRBD1; v_gene: TRBV5-6; j_gene: TRBJ1-6; abundance: many; CDR3nt: TGTGCCAGTGGACAGGGGGCAAATTCACCCCTCCACTTT; CDR3aa: CASGQGANSPLHF
d_gene: TRBD1; v_gene: TRBV4-1; j_gene: TRBJ2-5; abundance: .; CDR3nt: TGCGCCAGCAGGCAAGCCGGGACAGACCGGGACCAAGAGACCCAGTACTTC; CDR3aa: CASRQAGTDRDQETQYF
d_gene: .; v_gene: TRBV7-8; j_gene: TRBJ2-1; abundance: many; CDR3nt: TGTGCCAGCAGCTTAGACAGCTTCTCCTACAATGAGCAGTTCTTC; CDR3aa: CASSLDSFSYNEQFF
d_gene: .; v_gene: TRBV7-7; j_gene: TRBJ2-3; abundance: many; CDR3nt: TGTGCTAGCAGCTCGGTACCGGGGGATACGCAGTATTTT; CDR3aa: CASSSVPGDTQYF
d_gene: .; v_gene: TRBV20-1; j_gene: TRBJ2-7; abundance: many; CDR3nt: TGCAGTGCTAGACTAGATTGGAACGAGCAGTACTTC; CDR3aa: CSARLDWNEQYF
d_gene: .; v_gene: TRBV9; j_gene: TRBJ2-3; abundance: many; CDR3nt: TGTGCCAGCACCCTAGAGGACGTTAGCACAGATACGCAGTATTTT; CDR3aa: CASTLEDVSTDTQYF
d_gene: .; v_gene: TRBV11-2; j_gene: TRBJ1-3; abundance: .; CDR3nt: TGTGCCAGCAGCTTAGCCGGACATGGATACTCTGGAAACACCATATATTTT; CDR3aa: CASSLAGHGYSGNTIYF
d_gene: .; v_gene: TRBV12-3/TRBV12-4; j_gene: TRBJ2-5; abundance: many; CDR3nt: TGTGCCAGCAGTTTTTCGTCTAGCTGGGGGACCCAGTACTTC; CDR3aa: CASSFSSSWGTQYF
d_gene: TRBD1; v_gene: TRBV5-6; j_gene: TRBJ2-7; abundance: once; CDR3nt: TGTGCCAGCAGCTTGGTCCTACCGAGGACAGGGTCCACCGAGCAGTACTTC; CDR3aa: CASSLVLPRTGSTEQYF
d_gene: .; v_gene: TRBV7-9; j_gene: TRBJ2-5; abundance: many; CDR3nt: TGTGCCAGCAGCTCCCCCGGGGTTGAGACCCAGTACTTC; CDR3aa: CASSSPGVETQYF
d_gene: .; v_gene: TRBV7-6; j_gene: TRBJ2-1; abundance: many; CDR3nt: TGTGCCAGCAGCTTAGCGGAGGGCTACAATGAGCAGTTCTTC; CDR3aa: CASSLAEGYNEQFF
d_gene: .; v_gene: TRBV20-1; j_gene: TRBJ1-4; abundance: .; CDR3nt: TGCAGTGCTAGGCCCACAGGGTACAATGAAAAACTGTTTTTT; CDR3aa: CSARPTGYNEKLFF
d_gene: TRBD2; v_gene: TRBV6-1; j_gene: TRBJ2-1; abundance: many; CDR3nt: TGTGCCAGCAGTGTGACTAGCGGGAAGGGTAATGAGCAGTTCTTC; CDR3aa: CASSVTSGKGNEQFF
d_gene: TRBD1; v_gene: TRBV7-2; j_gene: TRBJ2-3; abundance: many; CDR3nt: TGTGCCAGCAGAGCTACAGGGGCAGATACGCAGTATTTT; CDR3aa: CASRATGADTQYF
d_gene: .; v_gene: TRBV20-1; j_gene: TRBJ2-3; abundance: many; CDR3nt: TGCAGTGCTAGTCCCTTAAGGGGGAATACGCAGTATTTT; CDR3aa: CSASPLRGNTQYF
d_gene: .; v_gene: TRBV7-3; j_gene: TRBJ1-3; abundance: few; CDR3nt: TGTGCCAGCAGCTTAAGACCAGGGTCTGGAAACACCATATATTTT; CDR3aa: CASSLRPGSGNTIYF
d_gene: TRBD1; v_gene: TRBV7-6; j_gene: TRBJ1-6; abundance: many; CDR3nt: TGTGCCAGCAGCCAGGGGGGTCCCCGGTCTTCACCCCTCCACTTT; CDR3aa: CASSQGGPRSSPLHF
d_gene: .; v_gene: TRBV12-3/TRBV12-4; j_gene: TRBJ2-3; abundance: many; CDR3nt: TGTGCCAGCAGTTTAGTAGTGTGGGGCACAGATACGCAGTATTTT; CDR3aa: CASSLVVWGTDTQYF
d_gene: TRBD1; v_gene: TRBV5-1; j_gene: TRBJ2-7; abundance: many; CDR3nt: TGCGCCAGCAGCTGGGAGGACAGGGATAACGAGCAGTACTTC; CDR3aa: CASSWEDRDNEQYF
d_gene: TRBD2; v_gene: TRBV5-1; j_gene: TRBJ2-1; abundance: many; CDR3nt: TGCGCCAGCAGCTTGGAGGGCGGGAGAGCTTACAATGAGCAGTTCTTC; CDR3aa: CASSLEGGRAYNEQFF
d_gene: .; v_gene: TRBV11-3; j_gene: TRBJ1-3; abundance: many; CDR3nt: TGTGCCAGCAGCCTGAGGTCCGGAAACACCATATATTTT; CDR3aa: CASSLRSGNTIYF
d_gene: .; v_gene: TRBV7-9; j_gene: TRBJ1-6; abundance: many; CDR3nt: TGTGCCAGCAGCTTAAGTGGGCGGAGCTCCTATAATTCACCCCTCCACTTT; CDR3aa: CASSLSGRSSYNSPLHF
d_gene: TRBD1; v_gene: TRBV6-2/TRBV6-3; j_gene: TRBJ1-4; abundance: .; CDR3nt: TGTGCCAGCACTAACACAGGGGGACCAAATGAAAAACTGTTTTTT; CDR3aa: CASTNTGGPNEKLFF
d_gene: TRBD1; v_gene: TRBV7-9; j_gene: TRBJ2-2; abundance: .; CDR3nt: TGTGCCAGCAGTTACCAGGGGGCTGGCGGCTACGGGGAGCTGTTTTTT; CDR3aa: CASSYQGAGGYGELFF
d_gene: TRBD2; v_gene: TRBV2; j_gene: TRBJ2-3; abundance: .; CDR3nt: TGTGCCAGCAGTGGGACCGGGACTAGCGTCTACAATGAGCAGTATTTT; CDR3aa: CASSGTGTSVYNEQYF
d_gene: .; v_gene: TRBV29-1; j_gene: TRBJ1-1; abundance: .; CDR3nt: TGCAGCGTCGCGAACAATGAAGCTTTCTTT; CDR3aa: CSVANNEAFF
d_gene: TRBD2; v_gene: TRBV19; j_gene: TRBJ2-3; abundance: many; CDR3nt: TGTGCCAGTTCCCCGGTGAAGAGCGGGAGGTTATTTCTTCGCACAGATACGCAGTATTTT; CDR3aa: CASSPVKSGRLFLRTDTQYF
d_gene: .; v_gene: TRBV11-2; j_gene: TRBJ2-3; abundance: .; CDR3nt: TGTGCCAGCAGCATTGGATTTGCAGGTTCTATACGTCGGATGCAGTATTTT; CDR3aa: CASSIGFAGSIRRMQYF
d_gene: TRBD1; v_gene: TRBV4-1; j_gene: TRBJ1-2; abundance: many; CDR3nt: TGCGCCAGCAGCCAAGATATCGAGACAGGGGGCAGGACCTTC; CDR3aa: CASSQDIETGGRTF
d_gene: .; v_gene: TRBV29-1; j_gene: TRBJ2-1; abundance: many; CDR3nt: TGCAGCGTTACTTCTACGGCCTACAATGAGCAGTTCTTC; CDR3aa: CSVTSTAYNEQFF